One sample yielded the 21 T cell receptor beta chains listed below, sequenced in a study of identical twins. TCRdb used MiXCR to reprocess the 5' RACE reads, holding one entry per CDR3 protein. Of 200,000 to 300,000 distinct CDR3 sequences listed, over 9.5% are singletons. Sequenced sample: memory T cells sorted from blood. The receptor set was obtained from a man aged 45-60 years in good health.

The DNA of the CDR3 is TGTGCCAGTACCCCCGGCGGTAGCGTGACAGCCAATATCATTGACGATGAAAAACTGTTTTTT. The encoded protein is CASTPGGSVTANIIDDEKLFF. The chain carries TRBV19 and TRBJ1-4; the D gene is possibly TRBD1 (5 bases). Germline CDR1 LNHDA, CDR2 SQIVND (reference sequence). The V and J ends lost 7 bases and 6 bases respectively, with 36 bases between them. The CDR3 totals 21 residues.

This clonotype was counted at least ten times. The chain couples TRBV28 to TRBJ1-5, with D perhaps TRBD1 (5 bases). The germline V gene encodes CDR1 MDHEN and CDR2 SYDVKM. This CDR3 spans 17 amino acids. Trimming pared 3 bases from V and 1 base from J, leaving 16 bases between. CDR3 sequence (DNA): TGTGCCAGCAGTTTTATTGGGGGGTGGGCGAGCAATCAGCCCCAGCATTTT. Translation: CASSFIGGWASNQPQHF.

The V call is TRBV4-1, the J call TRBJ2-6; D remains unclear. The CDR3 consists of 16 residues. Trimming removed 0 bases from V and 0 bases from J, with 6 bases in between. CDR1 and CDR2 from the germline V gene are MGHRA and YSYEKL. CDR3 amino acids: CASSQDFGSGANVLTF. The CDR3 bases are TGCGCCAGCAGCCAAGATTTCGGCTCTGGGGCCAACGTCCTGACTTTC.

This clonotype has ten or more counts. The gene calls are TRBV5-1 and TRBJ1-2; D call uncertain. The CDR3 has 13 amino acids. Germline V lookup: CDR1 SGHRS, CDR2 YFSETQ. The germline V and J ends were trimmed by 4 bases and 4 bases, with 11 bases remaining between them. In DNA, the CDR3 is TGCGCCAGCAGCCCGGCGGACGGCTATGGCTACACCTTC. Translating it yields CASSPADGYGYTF.

This clonotype has at least ten counts. J is TRBJ1-1 and V is TRBV12-3 or TRBV12-4, with D unclear. Deletions cut 2 bases from V and 4 bases from J, with 8 bases between. CDR3 size: 13 residues. The CDR3 protein is CASSLYSSTEAFF. The CDR3 nucleotides are TGTGCCAGCAGTTTATATTCCAGCACTGAAGCTTTCTTT.

V usage is TRBV18 and J usage is TRBJ2-5; D remains unclear. The V and J ends lost 2 bases and 1 base respectively, with 14 bases between them. The CDR3 has 16 amino acids. From germline, CDR1 is KGHSH and CDR2 LQKENI. The DNA for the CDR3 is TGTGCCAGCTCACCAGGCAGGACCTCTGCCCAAGAGACCCAGTACTTC. Protein: CASSPGRTSAQETQYF.

This clonotype was seen more than once but under ten times. The chain uses TRBV10-3 and TRBJ2-7; TRBD2 matches at 10 bases. CDR1 is ENHRY and CDR2 is SYGVKD in the germline V gene. With 0 bases clipped from V and 4 bases from J, the junction kept 3 bases outside the gene matches. The CDR3 is made up of 15 amino acids. The CDR3 DNA is TGTGCCATCAGTGAGTCGGGACTAGCGAAGTACGAGCAGTACTTC. The encoded protein is CAISESGLAKYEQYF.

At least ten counts were recorded for this clonotype. The J gene is TRBJ1-2, the V gene TRBV20-1; 8 bases map to TRBD1. The CDR3 totals 13 residues. V lost 4 bases and J lost 5; bases outside the gene matches: 6. Per germline, CDR1 DFQATT and CDR2 SNEGSKA (reference sequence). The chain's CDR3 is CSATRTGNYGYTF. CDR3 in DNA: TGCAGTGCTACCCGGACAGGGAATTATGGCTACACCTTC.

In this sample, this clonotype turned up many times. The CDR3: CASSLGIGEAFF. For the CDR3, the DNA is TGTGCCAGCAGCTTGGGGATCGGTGAAGCTTTCTTT. V is TRBV5-5 and J is TRBJ1-1, with D unresolved. V lost 0 bases to trimming and J lost 7 bases, with 7 bases between them. Germline V gene data show CDR1 as SGHKS and CDR2 as YYEKEE (reference sequence). CDR3 size: 12 residues.

V usage is TRBV14 and J usage is TRBJ2-7; D uncertain. The CDR3 spans 13 residues. Germline V gene lookup returns CDR1 SGHDN and CDR2 FVKESK. V lost 2 bases to trimming and J lost 9 bases, with 14 bases between them. Here the CDR3 DNA reads TGTGCCAGCAGCCAAAACCCCCTTAGTTGGCAGTACTTC. Its translation is CASSQNPLSWQYF.

On this clonotype: Mismatch with germline at one junction end may stem from a read error. CDR3 protein: CASSQHRGQMNPEAFF. The CDR3 DNA follows: TGTGCCAGCAGCCAGCACCGGGGACAGATGAACCCTGAAGCTTTCTTT. The V and J genes are TRBV7-8 and TRBJ1-1; 7 nucleotides line up with TRBD1. Germline CDR1 is SGHVS and CDR2 is FQNEAQ. The CDR3 is made up of 16 amino acids.

This clonotype has ten or more counts. The chain carries TRBV29-1 and TRBJ2-3; D tentatively reads TRBD1 or TRBD2 (5 bases each). V gave up 8 bases and J gave up 6 bases, with 18 bases separating them. The CDR3 sequence is 13 residues long. From germline, CDR1 is SQVTM and CDR2 ANQGSEA. In nucleotides, the CDR3 is TGCAGCTTGAAAACGTTGGGGGTTGATACGCAGTATTTT. Translation gives CSLKTLGVDTQYF.

This clonotype was counted between two and nine times. The chain joins TRBV7-3 to TRBJ2-3; 10 bases map to TRBD2. The V gene's germline CDR1 is SGHTA and CDR2 FQGTGA. This CDR3 is built from 15 residues. Germline trimming cut 5 bases from V and 2 bases from J; bases unmatched to any gene: 4. The CDR3 DNA follows: TGTGCCAGCAGCCTGGGACTAGCGAACACAGATACGCAGTATTTT. Its translation: CASSLGLANTDTQYF.

The CDR3 is CSARDGKIKQFF. Here the CDR3 DNA reads TGCAGTGCTAGAGATGGGAAAATTAAGCAGTTCTTC. The rearrangement links TRBV20-1 to TRBJ2-1; no clear D gene. V lost 0 bases, J lost 11 bases, and 11 bases lay in between. The CDR3 extends over 12 amino acids. Germline CDR1 DFQATT, CDR2 SNEGSKA (reference sequence).

The chain has TRBV7-2 and TRBJ2-1; D is ambiguous. In germline, CDR1 is SGHTA, CDR2 FQGNSA. Deletions cut 4 bases from V and 6 bases from J, with 13 bases between. The CDR3 length is 14 residues. The CDR3 region is CASSYDPLVNEQFF. DNA for the CDR3: TGTGCCAGCAGCTATGACCCCTTGGTCAATGAGCAGTTCTTC.

The chain couples TRBV27 to TRBJ1-4; D call uncertain. V was trimmed by 1 base and J by 3 bases, leaving 21 bases between them. Germline CDR1 and CDR2: MNHEY and SMNVEV (reference sequence). CDR3 length equals 19 residues. As DNA, the CDR3 is TGTGCCAGCAGTTTATTGCCCCCGATTAACGGTAGAGCTAATGAAAAACTGTTTTTT. It is translated as CASSLLPPINGRANEKLFF. Supplemented by reference TRBV27 and TRBJ1-4, the full variable domain reads EAQVTQNPRYLITVTGKKLTVTCSQNMNHEYMSWYRQDPGLGLRQIYYSMNVEVTDKGDVPEGYKVSRKEKRNFPLILESPSPNQTSLYFCASSLLPPINGRANEKLFFGSGTQLSVL.

This chain links TRBV20-1 with TRBJ2-5; D gene unclear. Germline lookup yields CDR1 DFQATT and CDR2 SNEGSKA (reference sequence). Trimming removed 0 bases at V and 1 base at J, with 12 bases between. The CDR3 covers 15 residues. CDR3: CSARDLRAGQETQYF. The CDR3 DNA reads as TGCAGTGCTAGAGACTTAAGGGCCGGCCAAGAGACCCAGTACTTC.

This clonotype turned up a few times. The chain joins TRBV5-4 to TRBJ2-1; 8 bases are shared with TRBD2. The trim removed 0 bases at V and 4 bases at J, leaving 9 bases unmatched. Germline CDR1 reads SGHNT; CDR2 reads YYREEE (reference sequence). This CDR3 has 17 residues. CDR3 in amino acids: CASSLDTGLVYYNEQFF. The CDR3, as DNA: TGTGCCAGCAGCTTGGACACGGGACTAGTCTATTACAATGAGCAGTTCTTC.

This clonotype showed up many times. The rearrangement joins TRBV7-2 to TRBJ2-7; D may be TRBD1 (6 bases). This CDR3 is built from 11 residues. Germline V CDR1 and CDR2: SGHTA, FQGNSA. The V end was cut by 6 bases, the J end by 7 bases, with 10 bases between. The CDR3: CASRRDREQYF. The CDR3 DNA is TGTGCCAGCAGACGAGACAGGGAGCAGTACTTC.

The table lists this clonotype with many counts. The chain has TRBV12-3 or TRBV12-4 and TRBJ1-1; D unclear. CDR3 length equals 16 residues. Trimming shortened V by 6 bases and J by 3 bases, and 20 bases separated the two germline ends. Here the CDR3 DNA reads TGTGCCAGCAGCTCGCTACCCATGGCTCTCCACACTGAAGCTTTCTTT. It codes for CASSSLPMALHTEAFF.

This clonotype was detected many times. The V and J genes are TRBV3-1 and TRBJ1-1, with D perhaps matching TRBD1 (5 bases). V lost 3 bases and J 0 bases, leaving 11 bases between the germline ends. The CDR3 loop spans 15 amino acids. CDR1 and CDR2 from the germline V gene are LGHDT and YNNKEL (reference sequence). The CDR3 bases are TGTGCCAGCAGCCACCCCGGGGGGATGAACACTGAAGCTTTCTTT. It is translated as CASSHPGGMNTEAFF.